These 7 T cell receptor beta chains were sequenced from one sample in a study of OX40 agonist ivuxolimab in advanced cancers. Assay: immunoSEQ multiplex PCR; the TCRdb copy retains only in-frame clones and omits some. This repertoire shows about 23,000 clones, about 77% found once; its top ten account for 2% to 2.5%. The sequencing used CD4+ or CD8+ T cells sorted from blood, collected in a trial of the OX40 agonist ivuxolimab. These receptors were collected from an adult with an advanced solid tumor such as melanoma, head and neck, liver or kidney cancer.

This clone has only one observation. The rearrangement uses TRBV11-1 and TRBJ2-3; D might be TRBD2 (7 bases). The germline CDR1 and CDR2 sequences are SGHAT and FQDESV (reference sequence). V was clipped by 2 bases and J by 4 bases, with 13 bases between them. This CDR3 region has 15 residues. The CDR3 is CASSLRRGHPDTQYF. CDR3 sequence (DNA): TGTGCCAGCAGCTTAAGGCGGGGGCACCCAGATACGCAGTATTTT.

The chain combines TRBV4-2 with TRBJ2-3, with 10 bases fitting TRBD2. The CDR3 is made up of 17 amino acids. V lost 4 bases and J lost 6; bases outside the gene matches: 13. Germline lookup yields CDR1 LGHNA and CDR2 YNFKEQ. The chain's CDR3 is CASSPQGGAGGRDTQYF. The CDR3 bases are TGTGCCAGCAGCCCCCAAGGAGGAGCGGGAGGGCGGGATACGCAGTATTTT.

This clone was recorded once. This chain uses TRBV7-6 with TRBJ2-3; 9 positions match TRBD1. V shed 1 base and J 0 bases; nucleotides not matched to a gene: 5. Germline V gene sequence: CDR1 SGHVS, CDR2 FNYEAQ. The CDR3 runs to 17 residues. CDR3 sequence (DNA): TGTGCCAGCAGCTTAGTGTACAGGGGGCGGAGCACAGATACGCAGTATTTT. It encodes CASSLVYRGRSTDTQYF.

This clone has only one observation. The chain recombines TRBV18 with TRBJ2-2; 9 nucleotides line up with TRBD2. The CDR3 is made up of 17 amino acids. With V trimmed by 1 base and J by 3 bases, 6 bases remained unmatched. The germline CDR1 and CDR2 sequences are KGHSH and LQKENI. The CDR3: CASSPLAGEFYTGELFF. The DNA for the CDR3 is TGTGCCAGCTCACCACTAGCGGGAGAGTTCTACACCGGGGAGCTGTTTTTT. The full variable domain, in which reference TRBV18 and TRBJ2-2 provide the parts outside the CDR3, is NAGVMQNPRHLVRRRGQEARLRCSPMKGHSHVYWYRQLPEEGLKFMVYLQKENIIDESGMPKERFSAEFPKEGPSILRIQQVVRGDSAAYFCASSPLAGEFYTGELFFGEGSRLTVL.

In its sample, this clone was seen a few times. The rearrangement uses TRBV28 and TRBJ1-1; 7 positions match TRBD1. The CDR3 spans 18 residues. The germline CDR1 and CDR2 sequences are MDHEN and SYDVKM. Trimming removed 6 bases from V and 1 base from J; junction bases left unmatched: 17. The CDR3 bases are TGTGCCAGCAGGGAGGGGGCAGACCTAAGGGCGGAGAACACTGAAGCTTTCTTT. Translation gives CASREGADLRAENTEAFF. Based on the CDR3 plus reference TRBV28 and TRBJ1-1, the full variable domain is DVKVTQSSRYLVKRTGEKVFLECVQDMDHENMFWYRQDPGLGLRLIYFSYDVKMKEKGDIPEGYSVSREKKERFSLILESASTNQTSMYLCASREGADLRAENTEAFFGQGTRLTVV.

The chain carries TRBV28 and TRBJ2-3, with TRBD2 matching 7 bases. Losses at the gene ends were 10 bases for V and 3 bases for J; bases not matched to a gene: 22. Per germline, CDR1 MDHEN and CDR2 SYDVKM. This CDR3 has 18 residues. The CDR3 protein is CATPQRRGPVGGTDTQYF. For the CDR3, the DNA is TGTGCCACGCCCCAGCGAAGGGGCCCAGTCGGGGGGACAGATACGCAGTATTTT. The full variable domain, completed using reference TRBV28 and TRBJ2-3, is DVKVTQSSRYLVKRTGEKVFLECVQDMDHENMFWYRQDPGLGLRLIYFSYDVKMKEKGDIPEGYSVSREKKERFSLILESASTNQTSMYLCATPQRRGPVGGTDTQYFGPGTRLTVL.

In DNA, the CDR3 is TGTGCCTGGAGTGGCTCCTACGAGCAGTACTTC. Its translation is CAWSGSYEQYF. The V call is TRBV30, the J call TRBJ2-7; D remains unclear. The CDR3 extends over 11 amino acids. V was pared by 1 base and J by 0 bases, with 1 base between. The V gene's germline CDR1 is GTSNPN and CDR2 SVGIG (reference sequence).